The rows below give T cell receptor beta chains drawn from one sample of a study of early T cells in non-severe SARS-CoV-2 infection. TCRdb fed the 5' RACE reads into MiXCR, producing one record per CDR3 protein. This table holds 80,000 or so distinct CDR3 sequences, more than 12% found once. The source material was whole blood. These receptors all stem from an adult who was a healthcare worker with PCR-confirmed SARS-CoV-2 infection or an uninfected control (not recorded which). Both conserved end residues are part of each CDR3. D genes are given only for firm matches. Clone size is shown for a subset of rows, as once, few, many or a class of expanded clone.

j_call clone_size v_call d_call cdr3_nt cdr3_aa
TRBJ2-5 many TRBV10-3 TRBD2 TGTGCCATCAGTTCAACCGGGACTAGAAAAGAGACCCAGTACTTC CAISSTGTRKETQYF
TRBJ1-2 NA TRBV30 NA TGTGCCTGGACGCATGGCGGCGGCTACACCTTC CAWTHGGGYTF
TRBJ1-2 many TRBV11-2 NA TGTGCCAGCAGGGACTACAGGGCTAACTATGGCTACACCTTC CASRDYRANYGYTF
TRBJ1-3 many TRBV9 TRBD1 TGTGCCAGCAGCCTCCGACCGGGACAGGGGACGGCTGGAAACACCATATATTTT CASSLRPGQGTAGNTIYF
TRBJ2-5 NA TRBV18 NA TGTGCCGGCTCCCCGGCGAACGGACAAGAGACCCAGTACTTC CAGSPANGQETQYF
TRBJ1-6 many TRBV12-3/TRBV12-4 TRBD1 TGTGCCAGCAGTAACGGGACAGTTAATTCACCCCTCCACTTT CASSNGTVNSPLHF
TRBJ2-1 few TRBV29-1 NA TGCAGCGTTGCTTTGGGGTCCTACAATGAGCAGTTCTTC CSVALGSYNEQFF
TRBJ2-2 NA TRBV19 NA TGTGCCAGTAGTATACAGGCACCCACCGGGGAGCTGTTTTTT CASSIQAPTGELFF
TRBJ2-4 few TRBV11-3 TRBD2 TGTGCCAGCAGCCCCCCAACGGGTCTAGCGGGAGAAAACATTCAGTACTTC CASSPPTGLAGENIQYF
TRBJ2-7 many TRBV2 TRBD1 TGTGCCAGCAGCCCGGGACAGGGAGGCGAAGAGCAGTACTTC CASSPGQGGEEQYF
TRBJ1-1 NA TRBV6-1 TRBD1 TGTGCCAGCAGTGAGACAGGGATCGTCAACACTGAAGCTTTCTTT CASSETGIVNTEAFF
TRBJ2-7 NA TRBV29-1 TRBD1 TGCAGCGCCGACTCAGGACAGGGTGTCGACGAGCAGTACTTC CSADSGQGVDEQYF
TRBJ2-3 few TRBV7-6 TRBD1 TGTGCCAGCAGCCCTCGACAGGGGCGCACAGATACGCAGTATTTT CASSPRQGRTDTQYF
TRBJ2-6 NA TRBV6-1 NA TGTGCCAGCAGTTTGGACACCTCTGGGGCCAACGTCCTGACTTTC CASSLDTSGANVLTF
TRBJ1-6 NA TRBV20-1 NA TGCAGTGCTAGAGATCCCGCGACAGGCAATTCACCCCTCCACTTT CSARDPATGNSPLHF
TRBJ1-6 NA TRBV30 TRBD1 TGTGCCTGGGGGACAGGGAGCTCACCCCTCCACTTT CAWGTGSSPLHF
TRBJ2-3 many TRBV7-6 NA TGTGCCAGCAGCCCGTCCGTGCCCACAGATACGCAGTATTTT CASSPSVPTDTQYF
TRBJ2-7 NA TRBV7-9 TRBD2 TGTGCCAGCAGCTCCCGACTAGCGGGAGGCGAGCAGTACTTC CASSSRLAGGEQYF
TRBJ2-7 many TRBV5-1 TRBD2 TGCGCCAGCAGCCCGGGGAGCGGGAGTTACGAGCAGTACTTC CASSPGSGSYEQYF
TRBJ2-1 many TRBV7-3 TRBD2 TGTGCCAGCAGCTCCAGCGGGGGGAAGTACAATGAGCAGTTCTTC CASSSSGGKYNEQFF
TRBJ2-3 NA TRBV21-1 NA TGTGCCAGCAAGATAAAGGGCCCCACGAAGTCAGATACGCAGTATTTT CASKIKGPTKSDTQYF
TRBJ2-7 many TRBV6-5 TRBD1 TGTGCCAGCAGTTTCGGGGCAGGGGGCTCTCTTCGTGAGCAGTACTTC CASSFGAGGSLREQYF
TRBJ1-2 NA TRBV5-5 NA TGTGCCAGCAGCTTGGGTACGGGGAGAGCGGACTATGGCTACACCTTC CASSLGTGRADYGYTF
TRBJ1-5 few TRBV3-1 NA TGTGCCAGCAGCCAAGATTCGGGAGCGGATCAGCCCCAGCATTTT CASSQDSGADQPQHF
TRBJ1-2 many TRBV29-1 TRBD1 TGCAGCACCCTAGGGACAGGGAATGGCTACACCTTC CSTLGTGNGYTF
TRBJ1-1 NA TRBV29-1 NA TGCAGCGTTGATCGGGGGGACGTGACTGAAGCTTTCTTT CSVDRGDVTEAFF
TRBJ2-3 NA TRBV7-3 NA TGTGCCAGCAGCTTAGGAGCCCCTTCCCCAGATACGCGGTATTTT CASSLGAPSPDTRYF
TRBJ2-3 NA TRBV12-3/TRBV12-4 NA TGTGCCAGCAGTTTGGGAGGTACCTACACAGATACGCAGTATTTT CASSLGGTYTDTQYF
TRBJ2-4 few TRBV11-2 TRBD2 TGTGCCAGCAGCTGGGGAAGACTAGCGGGAGGGCCCGACAAAAACATTCAGTACTTC CASSWGRLAGGPDKNIQYF
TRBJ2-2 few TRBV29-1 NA TGCAGCGTTGTGGACACCAACACCGGGGAGCTGTTTTTT CSVVDTNTGELFF
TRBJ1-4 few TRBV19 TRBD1 TGTGCCAGTAGGGACAGGGATTCAACTAATGAAAAACTGTTTTTT CASRDRDSTNEKLFF